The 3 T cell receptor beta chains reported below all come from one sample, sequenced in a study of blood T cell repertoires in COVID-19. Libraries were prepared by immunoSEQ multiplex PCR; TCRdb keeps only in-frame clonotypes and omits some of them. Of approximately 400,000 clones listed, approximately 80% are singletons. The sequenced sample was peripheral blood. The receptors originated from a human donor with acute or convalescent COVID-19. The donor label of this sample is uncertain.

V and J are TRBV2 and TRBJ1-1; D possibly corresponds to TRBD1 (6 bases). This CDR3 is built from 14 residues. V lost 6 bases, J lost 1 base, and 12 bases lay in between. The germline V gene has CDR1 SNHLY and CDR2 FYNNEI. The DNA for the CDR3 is TGTGCCAGCAGGGGGGGGACATCGAACACTGAAGCTTTCTTT. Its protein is CASRGGTSNTEAFF. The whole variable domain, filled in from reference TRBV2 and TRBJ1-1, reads EPEVTQTPSHQVTQMGQEVILRCVPISNHLYFYWYRQILGQKVEFLVSFYNNEISEKSEIFDDQFSVERPDGSNFTLKIRSTKLEDSAMYFCASRGGTSNTEAFFGQGTRLTVV.

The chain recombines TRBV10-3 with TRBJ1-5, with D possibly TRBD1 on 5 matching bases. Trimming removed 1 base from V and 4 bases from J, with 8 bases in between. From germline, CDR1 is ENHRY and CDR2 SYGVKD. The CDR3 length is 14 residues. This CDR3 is CAISEWGGNQPQHF. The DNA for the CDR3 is TGTGCCATCAGTGAGTGGGGGGGAAATCAGCCCCAGCATTTT.

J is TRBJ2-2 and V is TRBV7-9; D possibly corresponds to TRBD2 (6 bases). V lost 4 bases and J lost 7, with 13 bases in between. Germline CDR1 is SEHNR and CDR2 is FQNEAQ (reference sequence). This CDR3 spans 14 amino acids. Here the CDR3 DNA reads TGTGCCAGCAGCTCGGGACTGCTAGGCGGGGAGCTGTTTTTT. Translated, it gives CASSSGLLGGELFF. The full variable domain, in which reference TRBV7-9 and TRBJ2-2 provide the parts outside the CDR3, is DTGVSQNPRHKITKRGQNVTFRCDPISEHNRLYWYRQTLGQGPEFLTYFQNEAQLEKSRLLSDRFSAERPKGSFSTLEIQRTEQGDSAMYLCASSSGLLGGELFFGEGSRLTVL.